The T cell receptor beta chain under discussion was sequenced for a study of T cells in Graves' hyperthyroidism and ophthalmopathy. The TCR beta CDR3 regions underwent amplification using RNA transcripts as the source. The TCR CDR3 first-round RT-PCR relied on the HTBI primer set. One entry per CDR3 protein, called by TCRdb with MiXCR from the multiplex PCR reads. The table lists 450,000 to 600,000 distinct CDR3 sequences, 15% to 20% of them singletons, with roughly 44% in the top ten. The CDR3 totals 20 residues. Germline V gene data show CDR1 as SNHLY and CDR2 as FYNNEI. With 7 bases clipped from V and 0 bases from J, the junction kept 13 bases outside the gene matches.

The chain links TRBV2 to TRBJ2-1, with 15 positions matching TRBD2. The sequenced sample was blood. The TCR comes from a man between 35 and 55 years old with Graves' ophthalmopathy. In DNA form, the CDR3 reads TGTGCCAGCATGCCGGGACTAGCGGGGGGCAAAAGCAGCTCCTACAATGAGCAGTTCTTC. Its translation is CASMPGLAGGKSSSYNEQFF.